The 20 T cell receptor beta chains reported below all come from one sample, sequenced in a study of cytomegalovirus exposure and HLA in healthy donors. It was with 60 Vbeta and 13 Jbeta primers that the PCR ran. Libraries were prepared by immunoSEQ multiplex PCR; TCRdb keeps only in-frame clonotypes and omits some of them. The sample consists of about 82,000 clones, 70% to 85% of them appearing once. Material: PBMCs. These receptor sequences come from a man between 35 and 55 years old in good health and CMV-seropositive.

The genes are TRBV6-5 and TRBJ1-5, with no clear D. From germline, CDR1 is MNHEY and CDR2 SVGAGI. There are 13 residues in the CDR3. V gave up 5 bases and J gave up 1 base, with 6 bases separating them. CDR3 amino acids: CASSRRSNQPQHF. The CDR3 coding sequence is TGTGCCAGCAGTCGTAGAAGCAATCAGCCCCAGCATTTT.

The chain carries TRBV7-3 and TRBJ1-1; D possibly corresponds to TRBD1 (6 bases). The germline V gene has CDR1 SGHTA and CDR2 FQGTGA. Trimming pared 5 bases from V and 4 bases from J, leaving 11 bases between. This CDR3 region has 13 residues. CDR3 loop: CASSADRITEAFF. CDR3 sequence (DNA): TGTGCCAGCAGCGCAGACAGGATCACTGAAGCTTTCTTT.

A few counts support this clone. This rearrangement joins TRBV10-1 to TRBJ2-1, with 7 bases matching TRBD2. The V segment lost 3 bases and the J segment 6 bases; nucleotides outside the gene matches: 5. This CDR3 is 14 amino acids long. Looked up from germline, CDR1 is WNHNN and CDR2 is SYGVQD (reference sequence). CDR3 sequence: CASSDMGGVNEQFF. In DNA, the CDR3 is TGCGCCAGCAGTGATATGGGGGGGGTCAATGAGCAGTTCTTC.

The CDR3 spells CAISERKGGNQPQHF. The CDR3 coding sequence is TGTGCCATCAGTGAAAGGAAAGGGGGCAATCAGCCCCAGCATTTT. The chain uses TRBV10-3 and TRBJ1-5; perhaps TRBD1 as D (5 bases). Trimming took off 3 bases at V and 2 bases at J, with 11 bases between the two ends. Germline CDR1 reads ENHRY; CDR2 reads SYGVKD. This CDR3 comprises 15 residues.

This clone was detected only a few times. This chain connects TRBV28 to TRBJ2-2; D call uncertain. The length of the CDR3 is 12 residues. Per the germline V gene, CDR1 is MDHEN and CDR2 is SYDVKM. The V end lost 6 bases, the J end lost 4 bases, and 6 bases lay between the germline ends. The CDR3 bases are TGTGCCAGCAGCTCACTCACCGGGGAGCTGTTTTTT. Translation gives CASSSLTGELFF.

The V and J genes are TRBV28 and TRBJ2-7; TRBD1 agrees at 9 bases. Germline trimming cut 2 bases from V and 0 bases from J; bases unmatched to any gene: 8. From germline, CDR1 is MDHEN and CDR2 SYDVKM. The CDR3 length is 17 residues. The DNA for the CDR3 is TGTGCCAGCAGTTTAAGTTCCGGGACAGGGCGCTCCTACGAGCAGTACTTC. Amino acid sequence: CASSLSSGTGRSYEQYF.

In its sample, this clone was seen a few times. The chain is built from TRBV5-6 and TRBJ1-2; D unclear. Germline V gene sequence: CDR1 SGHDT, CDR2 YYEEEE. Deletions cut 0 bases from V and 4 bases from J, with 10 bases between. The CDR3 is 14 amino acids. Written as DNA, the CDR3 is TGTGCCAGCAGCTTGGTCAGGTCCTCCTATGGCTACACCTTC. Amino acids: CASSLVRSSYGYTF. Full variable domain (remainder filled in from reference TRBV5-6 and TRBJ1-2): DAGVTQSPTHLIKTRGQQVTLRCSPKSGHDTVSWYQQALGQGPQFIFQYYEEEERQRGNFPDRFSGHQFPNYSSELNVNALLLGDSALYLCASSLVRSSYGYTFGSGTRLTVV.

The chain employs TRBV5-6 and TRBJ1-5; no firm D call. Germline V lookup: CDR1 SGHDT, CDR2 YYEEEE. The length of the CDR3 is 12 residues. The V end lost 0 bases, the J end lost 7 bases, and 5 bases lay between the germline ends. The CDR3 DNA reads TGTGCCAGCAGCTTGGGGGCCCAGCCCCAGCATTTT. Its translation: CASSLGAQPQHF.

This sequence joins TRBV4-2 and TRBJ2-3, with D maybe TRBD2 (7 bases). In germline, CDR1 is LGHNA, CDR2 YNFKEQ. Trimming pared 0 bases from V and 2 bases from J, leaving 12 bases between. This CDR3 is built from 16 residues. CDR3 nucleotide sequence: TGTGCCAGCAGCCAAGATTACGGGGGGCTCACAGATACGCAGTATTTT. It is translated as CASSQDYGGLTDTQYF.

The rearrangement uses TRBV19 and TRBJ2-5, with D unclear. The V end was cut by 1 base, the J end by 2 bases, with 11 bases between. There are 15 residues in the CDR3. The V gene's germline CDR1 is LNHDA and CDR2 SQIVND (reference sequence). DNA of the CDR3: TGTGCCAGTAGTATAGGCAGAGGCCAACAAGAGACCCAGTACTTC. Translation gives CASSIGRGQQETQYF.

This rearrangement joins TRBV30 to TRBJ1-4; TRBD1 agrees at 9 bases. Germline-derived CDR1 and CDR2 are GTSNPN and SVGIG (reference sequence). The CDR3 is 14 residues long. V lost 1 base to trimming and J lost 8 bases; unmatched junction nucleotides: 5. The CDR3: CAWSAGTGREKLFF. The CDR3 DNA sequence: TGTGCCTGGAGTGCCGGGACAGGGCGGGAAAAACTGTTTTTT.

Note on this clone: The identical CDR3 is also encoded by other nucleotide sequences in the sample. This chain links TRBV2 with TRBJ1-1; 8 positions agree with TRBD1. After removal of 4 bases from V and 5 bases from J, the junction contained 6 bases not matched to a gene. The CDR3 has 14 residues. Germline V gene data show CDR1 as SNHLY and CDR2 as FYNNEI. The CDR3 DNA is TGTGCCAGCAGTGGACAGGGGTCGGGAACTGAAGCTTTCTTT. Its translation: CASSGQGSGTEAFF.

The chain joins TRBV19 to TRBJ1-1; TRBD1 matches 7 bases. CDR1 and CDR2 from the germline V gene are LNHDA and SQIVND (reference sequence). The J segment lost 4 bases and the V segment lost 4 bases, leaving 9 bases of the junction unmatched. The CDR3 contains 15 residues. Here the CDR3 DNA reads TGTGCCAGTAGTACCCGACAGGGTGGGAGCACTGAAGCTTTCTTT. This codes for CASSTRQGGSTEAFF.

The chain carries TRBV19 and TRBJ2-3; the D gene is possibly TRBD1 (5 bases). Trimming removed 7 bases at V and 5 bases at J, with 19 bases between. Germline V lookup: CDR1 LNHDA, CDR2 SQIVND (reference sequence). This CDR3 is built from 15 residues. CDR3 nucleotides: TGTGCCAGTACCACCAAGGCCCTTCAGGGAGATACGCAGTATTTT. Amino acid sequence: CASTTKALQGDTQYF.

V and J are TRBV6-5 and TRBJ1-3; D unresolved. Germline assignment: CDR1 MNHEY and CDR2 SVGAGI. With 3 bases removed from V and 8 bases from J, the gap between germline ends came to 5 bases. The CDR3 has 11 amino acids. CDR3 loop: CASSYSDTIYF. The CDR3 nucleotides are TGTGCCAGCAGTTATAGTGACACCATATATTTT.

The V and J genes are TRBV5-4 and TRBJ1-1; 11 bases match TRBD1. The CDR3 is 14 amino acids. Trimming took 5 bases from V and 4 from J; bases not matched to a gene: 4. The germline V gene has CDR1 SGHNT and CDR2 YYREEE (reference sequence). The CDR3 sequence is CASRGQGVSTEAFF. As DNA, the CDR3 is TGTGCCAGCAGGGGACAGGGGGTAAGCACTGAAGCTTTCTTT.

The chain links TRBV5-5 to TRBJ1-4; 7 bases line up with TRBD1. Per the germline V gene, CDR1 is SGHKS and CDR2 is YYEKEE (reference sequence). The CDR3 has 14 amino acids. With V trimmed by 2 bases and J by 2 bases, 0 bases remained unmatched. The CDR3 DNA reads TGTGCCAGCAGCTTACAGGGGACTAATGAAAAACTGTTTTTT. Protein product: CASSLQGTNEKLFF.

V usage is TRBV2 and J usage is TRBJ2-2; TRBD1 agrees at 8 bases. This CDR3 spans 16 amino acids. CDR1 and CDR2 (germline): SNHLY, FYNNEI. Losses at the gene ends were 6 bases for V and 4 bases for J; bases not matched to a gene: 10. The CDR3 is CASSLFQGASTGELFF. The CDR3 DNA sequence: TGTGCCAGCAGCCTATTTCAGGGGGCGAGCACCGGGGAGCTGTTTTTT.

J is TRBJ2-7 and V is TRBV6-1, with 11 bases identical to TRBD1. The CDR3 loop spans 14 amino acids. Germline lookup yields CDR1 MNHNS and CDR2 SASEGT. V trimming: 6 bases; J trimming: 6 bases; junction bases outside the gene matches: 7. The CDR3 region is CASSSGQGASEQYF. CDR3 nucleotide sequence: TGTGCCAGCAGCTCCGGACAGGGGGCAAGCGAGCAGTACTTC.

The chain uses TRBV2 and TRBJ1-5, with a tentative D call TRBD1 (6 bases). The CDR3 length is 18 residues. In germline, CDR1 is SNHLY, CDR2 FYNNEI. V lost 2 bases to trimming and J lost 6 bases, with 23 bases between them. The CDR3 loop is CASSERPLFTGSSQPQHF. The CDR3 coding sequence is TGTGCCAGCAGTGAACGCCCCTTATTTACAGGGTCGAGTCAGCCCCAGCATTTT. The full variable domain, completed using reference TRBV2 and TRBJ1-5, is EPEVTQTPSHQVTQMGQEVILRCVPISNHLYFYWYRQILGQKVEFLVSFYNNEISEKSEIFDDQFSVERPDGSNFTLKIRSTKLEDSAMYFCASSERPLFTGSSQPQHFGDGTRLSIL.